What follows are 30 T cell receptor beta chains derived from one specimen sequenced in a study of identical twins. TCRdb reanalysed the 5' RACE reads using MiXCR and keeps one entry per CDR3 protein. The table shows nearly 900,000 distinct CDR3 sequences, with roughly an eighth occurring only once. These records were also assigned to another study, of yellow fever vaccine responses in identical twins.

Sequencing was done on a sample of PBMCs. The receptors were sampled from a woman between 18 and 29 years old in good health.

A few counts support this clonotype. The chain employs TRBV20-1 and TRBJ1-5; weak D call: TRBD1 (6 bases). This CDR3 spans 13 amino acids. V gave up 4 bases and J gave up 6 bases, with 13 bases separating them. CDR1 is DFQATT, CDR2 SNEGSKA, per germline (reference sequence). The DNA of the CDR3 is TGCAGTGCTAAACTCCCAGGGGTTCAGCCCCAGCATTTT. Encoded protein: CSAKLPGVQPQHF.

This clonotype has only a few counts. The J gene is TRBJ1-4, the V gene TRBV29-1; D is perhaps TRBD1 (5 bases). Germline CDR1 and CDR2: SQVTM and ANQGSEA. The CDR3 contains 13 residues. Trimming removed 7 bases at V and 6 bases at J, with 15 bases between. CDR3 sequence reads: CSGGTRRDEKLFF. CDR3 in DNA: TGCAGCGGCGGGACCCGACGGGATGAAAAACTGTTTTTT.

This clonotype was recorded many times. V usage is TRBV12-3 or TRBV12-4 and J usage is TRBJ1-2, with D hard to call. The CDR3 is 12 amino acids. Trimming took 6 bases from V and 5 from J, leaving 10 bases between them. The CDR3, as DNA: TGTGCCAGCAGCCTAACGCCTTATGGCTACACCTTC. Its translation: CASSLTPYGYTF.

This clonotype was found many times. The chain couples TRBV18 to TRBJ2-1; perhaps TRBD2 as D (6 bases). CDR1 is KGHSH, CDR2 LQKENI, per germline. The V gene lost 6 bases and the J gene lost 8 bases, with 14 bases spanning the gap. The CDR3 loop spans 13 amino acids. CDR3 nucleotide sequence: TGTGCCAGCTCCGCGAGGTTAGCGGATGAGCAGTTCTTC. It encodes CASSARLADEQFF. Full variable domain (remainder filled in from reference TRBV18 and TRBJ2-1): NAGVMQNPRHLVRRRGQEARLRCSPMKGHSHVYWYRQLPEEGLKFMVYLQKENIIDESGMPKERFSAEFPKEGPSILRIQQVVRGDSAAYFCASSARLADEQFFGPGTRLTVL.

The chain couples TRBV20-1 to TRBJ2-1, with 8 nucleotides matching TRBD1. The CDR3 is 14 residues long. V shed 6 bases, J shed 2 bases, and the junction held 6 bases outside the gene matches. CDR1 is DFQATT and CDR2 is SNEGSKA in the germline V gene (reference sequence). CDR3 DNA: TGCAGTGCCCCAGGACAGGGCCCCTACAATGAGCAGTTCTTC. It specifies CSAPGQGPYNEQFF.

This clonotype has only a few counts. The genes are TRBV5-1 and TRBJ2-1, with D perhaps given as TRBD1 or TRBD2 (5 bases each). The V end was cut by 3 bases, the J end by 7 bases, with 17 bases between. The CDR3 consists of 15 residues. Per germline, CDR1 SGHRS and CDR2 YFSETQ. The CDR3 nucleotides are TGCGCCAGCAGCTCCCAACCGGGACCAATAAATGAGCAGTTCTTC. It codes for CASSSQPGPINEQFF.

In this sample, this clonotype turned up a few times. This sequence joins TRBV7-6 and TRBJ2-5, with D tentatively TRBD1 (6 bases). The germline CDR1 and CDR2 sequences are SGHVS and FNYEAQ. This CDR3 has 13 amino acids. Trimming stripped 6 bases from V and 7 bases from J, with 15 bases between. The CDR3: CASRHRAMWTQYF. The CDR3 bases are TGTGCCAGCAGACACAGGGCAATGTGGACCCAGTACTTC.

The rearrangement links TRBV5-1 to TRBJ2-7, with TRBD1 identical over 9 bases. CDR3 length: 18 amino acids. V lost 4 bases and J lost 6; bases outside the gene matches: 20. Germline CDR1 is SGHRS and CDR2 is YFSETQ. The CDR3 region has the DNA TGCGCCAGCAGCCTCCACCGGGACAGGGTAGAAGGCTTCTCCGAGCAGTACGTC. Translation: CASSLHRDRVEGFSEQYV.

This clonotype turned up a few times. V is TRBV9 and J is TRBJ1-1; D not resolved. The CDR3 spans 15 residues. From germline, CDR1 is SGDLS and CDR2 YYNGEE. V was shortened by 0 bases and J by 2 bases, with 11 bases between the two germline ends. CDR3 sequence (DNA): TGTGCCAGCAGCGTAGCTGGGATCCCAAACACTGAAGCTTTCTTT. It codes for CASSVAGIPNTEAFF.

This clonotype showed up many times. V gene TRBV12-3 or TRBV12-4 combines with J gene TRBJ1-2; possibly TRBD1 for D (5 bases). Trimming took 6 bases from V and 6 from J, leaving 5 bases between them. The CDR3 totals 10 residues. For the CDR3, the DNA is TGTGCCAGCAGGGGGGATGGCTACACCTTC. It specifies CASRGDGYTF.

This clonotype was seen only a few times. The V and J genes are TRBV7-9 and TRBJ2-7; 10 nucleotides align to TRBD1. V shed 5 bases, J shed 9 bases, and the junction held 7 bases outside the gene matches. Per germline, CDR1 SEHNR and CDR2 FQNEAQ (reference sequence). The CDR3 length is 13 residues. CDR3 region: CASSGTGASGQYV. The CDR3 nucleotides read TGTGCCAGCAGCGGGACAGGGGCCTCCGGGCAGTACGTC.

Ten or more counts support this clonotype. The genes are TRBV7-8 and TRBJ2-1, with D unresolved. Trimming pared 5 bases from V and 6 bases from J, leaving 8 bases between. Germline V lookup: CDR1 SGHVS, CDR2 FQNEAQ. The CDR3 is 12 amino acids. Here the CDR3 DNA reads TGTGCCAGCAGCAGGTCGGGCAATGAGCAGTTCTTC. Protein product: CASSRSGNEQFF.

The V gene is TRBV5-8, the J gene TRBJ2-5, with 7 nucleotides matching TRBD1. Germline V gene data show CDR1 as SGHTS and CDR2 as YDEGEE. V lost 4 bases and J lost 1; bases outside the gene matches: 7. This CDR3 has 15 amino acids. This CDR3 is CASSLRQGAQETQYF. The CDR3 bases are TGTGCCAGCAGCCTGCGACAGGGTGCCCAAGAGACCCAGTACTTC.

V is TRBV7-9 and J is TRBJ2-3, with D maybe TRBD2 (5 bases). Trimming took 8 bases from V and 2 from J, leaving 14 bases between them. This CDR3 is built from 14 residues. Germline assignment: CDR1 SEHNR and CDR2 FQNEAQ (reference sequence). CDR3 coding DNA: TGTGCCAGCTTTTGGACGGGATCCACAGATACGCAGTATTTT. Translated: CASFWTGSTDTQYF.

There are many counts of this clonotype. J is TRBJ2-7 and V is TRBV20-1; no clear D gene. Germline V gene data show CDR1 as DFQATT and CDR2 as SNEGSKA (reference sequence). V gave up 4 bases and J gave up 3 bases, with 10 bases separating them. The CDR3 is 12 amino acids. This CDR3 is CSAKKSDYEQYV. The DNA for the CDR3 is TGCAGTGCTAAGAAGTCTGACTACGAGCAGTACGTC.

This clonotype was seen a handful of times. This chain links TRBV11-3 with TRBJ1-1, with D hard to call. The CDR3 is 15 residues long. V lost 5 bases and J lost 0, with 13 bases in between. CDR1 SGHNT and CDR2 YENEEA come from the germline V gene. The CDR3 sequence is CASSPDIAMNTEAFF. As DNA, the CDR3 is TGTGCCAGCAGCCCCGATATAGCCATGAACACTGAAGCTTTCTTT.

DNA for the CDR3: TGTGCCAGCGACTCAGGGGGGGACATTCAGTACTTC. Translating it yields CASDSGGDIQYF. V usage is TRBV12-3 or TRBV12-4 and J usage is TRBJ2-4; D is tentatively TRBD1 or TRBD2 (7 bases each). With 8 bases removed from V and 8 bases from J, the gap between germline ends came to 13 bases. This CDR3 contains 12 residues.

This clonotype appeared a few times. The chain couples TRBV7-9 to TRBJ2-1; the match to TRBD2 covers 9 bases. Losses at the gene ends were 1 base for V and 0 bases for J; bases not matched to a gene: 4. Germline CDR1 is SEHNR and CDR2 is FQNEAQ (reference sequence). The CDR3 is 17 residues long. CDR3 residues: CASSLVGAGGSYNEQFF. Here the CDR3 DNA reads TGTGCCAGCAGCTTAGTTGGAGCGGGAGGCTCCTACAATGAGCAGTTCTTC.

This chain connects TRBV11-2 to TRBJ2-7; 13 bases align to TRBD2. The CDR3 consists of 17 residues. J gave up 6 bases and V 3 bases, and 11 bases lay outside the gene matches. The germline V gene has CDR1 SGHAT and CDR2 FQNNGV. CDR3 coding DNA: TGTGCCAGCAGCTTGGGAGGGGGACTAGCGGGATCCGGCGAGCAGTACTTC. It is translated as CASSLGGGLAGSGEQYF.

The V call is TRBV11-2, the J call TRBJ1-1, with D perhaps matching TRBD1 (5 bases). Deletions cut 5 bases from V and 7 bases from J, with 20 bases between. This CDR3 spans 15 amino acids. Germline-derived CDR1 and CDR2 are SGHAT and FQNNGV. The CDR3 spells CASSRPRAGLNEAFF. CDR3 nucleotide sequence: TGTGCCAGCAGCAGACCCCGGGCGGGGCTCAATGAAGCTTTCTTT.

The CDR3 nucleotides are TGTGCCAGCACGAATCTGGAAATTGCGAACACCGGGGAGCTGTTTTTT. Translating it yields CASTNLEIANTGELFF. The rearrangement uses TRBV6-2 or TRBV6-3 and TRBJ2-2; no reliable D call. The CDR3 runs to 16 residues. The germline V gene encodes CDR1 MNHEY and CDR2 SVGEGT. Trimming took 7 bases from V and 0 from J, leaving 15 bases between them.

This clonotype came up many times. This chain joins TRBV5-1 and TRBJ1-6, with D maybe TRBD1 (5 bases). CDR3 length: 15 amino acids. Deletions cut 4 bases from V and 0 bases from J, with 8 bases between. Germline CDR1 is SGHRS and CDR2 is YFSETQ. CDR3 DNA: TGCGCCAGCAGCGAGACAGACTCCTATAATTCACCCCTCCACTTT. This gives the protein CASSETDSYNSPLHF.

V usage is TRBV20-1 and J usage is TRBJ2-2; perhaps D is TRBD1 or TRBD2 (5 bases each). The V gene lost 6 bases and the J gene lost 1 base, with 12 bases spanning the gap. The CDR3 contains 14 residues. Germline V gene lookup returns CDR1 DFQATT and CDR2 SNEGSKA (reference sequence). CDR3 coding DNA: TGCAGTGCCAGAAGGGACGGGAACACCGGGGAGCTGTTTTTT. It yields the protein CSARRDGNTGELFF.

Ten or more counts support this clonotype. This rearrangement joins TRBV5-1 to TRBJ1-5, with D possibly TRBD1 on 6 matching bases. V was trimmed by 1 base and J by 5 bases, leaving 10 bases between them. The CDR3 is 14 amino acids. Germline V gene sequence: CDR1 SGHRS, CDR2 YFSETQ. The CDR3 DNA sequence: TGCGCCAGCAGCTTGTTCGGGGGCGATCAGCCCCAGCATTTT. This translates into CASSLFGGDQPQHF. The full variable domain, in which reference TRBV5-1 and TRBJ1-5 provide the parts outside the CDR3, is KAGVTQTPRYLIKTRGQQVTLSCSPISGHRSVSWYQQTPGQGLQFLFEYFSETQRNKGNFPGRFSGRQFSNSRSEMNVSTLELGDSALYLCASSLFGGDQPQHFGDGTRLSIL.

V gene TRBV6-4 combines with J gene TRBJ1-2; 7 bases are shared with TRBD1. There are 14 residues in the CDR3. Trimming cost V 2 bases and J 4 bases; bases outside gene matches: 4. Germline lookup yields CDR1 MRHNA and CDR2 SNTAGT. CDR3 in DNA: TGTGCCAGCAGTGACGGGGACAGCATCTATGGCTACACCTTC. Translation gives CASSDGDSIYGYTF.

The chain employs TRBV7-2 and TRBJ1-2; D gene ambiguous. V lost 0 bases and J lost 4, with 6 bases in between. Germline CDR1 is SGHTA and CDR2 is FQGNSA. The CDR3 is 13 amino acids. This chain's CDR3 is CASSLATAYGYTF. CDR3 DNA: TGTGCCAGCAGCTTAGCTACAGCCTATGGCTACACCTTC.

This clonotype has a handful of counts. CDR3 in amino acids: CASSGTGFPNEKLFF. The CDR3 DNA is TGTGCCAGCTCCGGGACAGGGTTTCCTAATGAAAAACTGTTTTTT. V gene TRBV27 combines with J gene TRBJ1-4; 9 bases map to TRBD1. This CDR3 is built from 15 residues. Germline V lookup: CDR1 MNHEY, CDR2 SMNVEV (reference sequence). Trimming removed 8 bases from V and 3 bases from J; junction bases left unmatched: 7.

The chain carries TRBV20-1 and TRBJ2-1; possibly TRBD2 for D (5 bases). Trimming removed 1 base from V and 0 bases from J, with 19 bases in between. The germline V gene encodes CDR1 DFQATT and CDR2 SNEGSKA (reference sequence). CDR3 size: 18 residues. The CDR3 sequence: CSARGDGGPQSSYNEQFF. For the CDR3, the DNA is TGCAGTGCTAGAGGGGATGGCGGGCCTCAGAGCTCCTACAATGAGCAGTTCTTC.

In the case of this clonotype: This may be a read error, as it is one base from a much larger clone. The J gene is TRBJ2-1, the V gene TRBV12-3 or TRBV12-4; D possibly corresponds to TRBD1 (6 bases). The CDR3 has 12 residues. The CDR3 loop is CTSSHRVYEQFF. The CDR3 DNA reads TGTACCAGCAGCCACAGGGTATACGAGCAGTTCTTC.

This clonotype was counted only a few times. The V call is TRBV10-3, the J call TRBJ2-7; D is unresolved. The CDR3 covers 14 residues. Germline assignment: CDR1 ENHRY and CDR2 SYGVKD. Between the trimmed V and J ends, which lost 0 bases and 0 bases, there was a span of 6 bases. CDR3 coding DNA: TGTGCCATCAGTGAGTCTCCAGTCTCCTACGAGCAGTACTTC. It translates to CAISESPVSYEQYF.